This TCR beta chain was recorded in a study of PD-L1 blockade in urothelial cancer (dated by TCRdb to the late 2010s). About the full investigation: Therapy was started in about 2014 for all patients, and atezolizumab 1,200 mg was administered intravenously every 3 weeks. Blood samples gave median yields of around 150,000 T cells and 65,000 to 85,000 unique TCRs, along with a median clonality of 0.080. About 85% of the roughly 29 patients were males with bladder-origin urothelial cancer, and about 60% of the 29 reported a prior smoking history. Nine patients achieved durable clinical benefit and about 19 did not. An exploratory multi-omic analysis was conducted of the somatic, immune and clinical correlates of response to PD-L1 blockade with atezolizumab in urothelial cancer. In the same patients who had TCR sequencing, pretreatment tumors also underwent whole exome sequencing and RNA sequencing. Durable clinical benefit meant progression-free survival longer than 6 months, and TCR features were also tested against progression-free and overall survival. Blood samples were analyzed at 3 weeks after treatment start (second dose) and at 6 weeks after treatment start. TCR sequencing covered pretreatment tumor samples and matched, serially collected peripheral blood taken before and after atezolizumab treatment. Pretreatment blood TCR-seq was available for 27 to 30 patients, at least one posttreatment blood collection was obtained for 25 or so patients, and tumor TCR-seq was available for 25 or so patients. An ECOG performance status of 0 or 1 was recorded for the patients, and 0 to 3 prior chemotherapy regimens had been received by the patients.

The time point label corresponds to: peripheral blood 6 weeks after treatment start. The cohort comprised 25 to 35 patients with locally advanced or metastatic urothelial carcinoma treated at Memorial Sloan Kettering on a trial protocol. Peripheral blood mononuclear cells were collected pretreatment and during treatment, at between 1 and 8 total time points per patient. The Qiagen DNeasy Blood extraction kit was used to purify genomic DNA from total PBMCs and tumor samples. Collected pretreatment and during treatment, PBMCs were isolated and stored as previously described. To estimate absolute template abundance from read counts, synthetic TCR analog templates were spiked into each PCR. Using the immunoSEQ assay, TCRbeta CDR3 regions were amplified from genomic DNA with bias-controlled V and J gene primers. Sequencing of rearranged TCRbeta segments was done at approximately 20X coverage. In the source study's methods: Sequencing errors were corrected by clustering, and CDR3s were annotated against IMGT so that V, D and J genes could be assigned. Only productive TCRbeta rearrangements were used in downstream analyses, excluding out-of-frame or stop-codon sequences. Clonality was calculated as one minus the Shannon entropy normalized by the log of the number of unique productive sequences. Fisher's exact test with Benjamini-Hochberg correction, using a cutoff of adjusted p below 0.01, was how clones that differed between time points or between blood and tumor were identified. The table comes from immuneACCESS by way of TCRdb, which keeps in-frame sequences with V and J called. Part of the clones is missing from these tables; in studies checked, under half for an unresolved V gene and the rest for unknown reasons. That table gives V, J and clone size, and the DNA gave D and trimming. The sample table records about 120,000 clones; 85% to 95% of these occur just once. The top ten constitute 3% to 4.5% of the sample.

The CDR3 covers 14 residues, taking in both the cysteine and the phenylalanine. Kept here is only the CDR3 DNA, which spans 42 bases and is read in frame from base 1. Trimming removed 5 bases from V and 9 bases from J, leaving 18 bases between the germline ends. CDR1 and CDR2 were assigned from the germline V gene as SGHRS and YFSETQ. Worth noting for this clone: Its binding antigen is unknown. Per-base quality was not reported, and no clone a single base away is much larger than it.

The research as a whole found: Because the sample size was small (n ≈ 31) and many of the analyses were exploratory, the results are meant to be hypothesis-generating. Improved progression-free and overall survival was found to be associated with pretreatment peripheral blood TCR clonality below the median. Patients with durable benefit showed greater expansion of tumor-associated TCR clones in peripheral blood 3 weeks after starting treatment (n of about 22, p = 0.022).

This TCR derives from a man in his 60s with urothelial cancer. The sequencing here drew on PBMCs, taken around atezolizumab (anti-PD-L1) treatment. The rearranged chain carries TRBV5-1 and TRBJ2-4; TRBD2 is possibly the D segment (6 matching bases). The CDR3 sequence is CASRGVGGLGIQYF. The DNA sequence is as follows: TGCGCCAGCAGGGGGGTAGGAGGGTTAGGCATTCAGTACTTC.